What follows are 9 T cell receptor beta chains derived from one specimen sequenced in a study of PD-L1 blockade in urothelial cancer. Assay used: immunoSEQ multiplex PCR; TCRdb lists only in-frame clones, some missing. The sample holds about 45,000 clones, around 82% seen once. The time point was: peripheral blood 6 weeks after treatment start. The sample consisted of PBMCs, taken around atezolizumab (anti-PD-L1) treatment. The receptors originated from a man aged 60-69 years with urothelial cancer.

This clone was detected only once. The chain carries TRBV6-1 and TRBJ1-5; a possible D gene is TRBD1 (5 bases). The CDR3 contains 13 residues. Germline-derived CDR1 and CDR2 are MNHNS and SASEGT. With 6 bases removed from V and 2 bases from J, the gap between germline ends came to 8 bases. The CDR3 spells CASRPTGNQPQHF. As DNA, the CDR3 is TGTGCCAGCAGACCGACAGGCAATCAGCCCCAGCATTTT.

This chain connects TRBV29-1 to TRBJ2-1; D is perhaps TRBD2 (6 bases). Germline CDR1 reads SQVTM; CDR2 reads ANQGSEA. This CDR3 spans 16 amino acids. V was pared by 6 bases and J by 2 bases, with 20 bases between. The CDR3: CSVVNPQGGTYNEQFF. Written as DNA, the CDR3 is TGCAGCGTCGTGAACCCTCAGGGAGGCACCTACAATGAGCAGTTCTTC.

The genes are TRBV7-9 and TRBJ1-1; D is unresolved. CDR1 and CDR2 (germline): SEHNR, FQNEAQ (reference sequence). Trimming removed 3 bases at V and 1 base at J, with 9 bases between. This CDR3 spans 14 amino acids. The CDR3 region is CASSFISGNTEAFF. In DNA form, the CDR3 reads TGTGCCAGCAGCTTTATATCCGGGAACACTGAAGCTTTCTTT. The whole variable domain, remainder taken from reference TRBV7-9 and TRBJ1-1, is DTGVSQNPRHKITKRGQNVTFRCDPISEHNRLYWYRQTLGQGPEFLTYFQNEAQLEKSRLLSDRFSAERPKGSFSTLEIQRTEQGDSAMYLCASSFISGNTEAFFGQGTRLTVV.

The chain recombines TRBV2 with TRBJ1-5; D is unclear. The CDR3 sequence is 14 residues long. Germline V CDR1 and CDR2: SNHLY, FYNNEI. V lost 4 bases to trimming and J lost 6 bases, with 13 bases between them. The CDR3 region has the DNA TGTGCCAGCAGTGGTTCGAGGAGCGGTCAGCCCCAGCATTTT. Encoded protein: CASSGSRSGQPQHF.

This chain uses TRBV5-1 with TRBJ1-1; tentatively, D is TRBD1 (6 bases). The CDR3 length is 15 residues. Trimming stripped 3 bases from V and 0 bases from J, with 12 bases between. Germline-derived CDR1 and CDR2 are SGHRS and YFSETQ. The DNA for the CDR3 is TGCGCCAGCAGCTCCACACAGGGAGTGAACACTGAAGCTTTCTTT. Translated: CASSSTQGVNTEAFF.

In this sample, this clone turned up a few times. The chain joins TRBV19 to TRBJ2-7; no definite D call. CDR1 is LNHDA, CDR2 SQIVND, per germline (reference sequence). The CDR3 length is 13 residues. Trimming cost V 1 base and J 5 bases, with 9 bases left between them. The CDR3 DNA follows: TGTGCCAGTAGTATAGTTTTGGCAAACGAGCAGTACTTC. It is translated as CASSIVLANEQYF.

This chain joins TRBV6-6 and TRBJ2-7; 9 nucleotides agree with TRBD2. The J segment lost 4 bases and the V segment lost 8 bases, leaving 9 bases of the junction unmatched. There are 14 residues in the CDR3. The V gene's germline CDR1 is MNHNY and CDR2 SVGAGI (reference sequence). CDR3 in DNA: TGTGCCAGCGTTACCCAGCGGGGGGCATACGAGCAGTACTTC. It specifies CASVTQRGAYEQYF.

Concerning this clone: The CDR3 does not close with the conserved phenylalanine or tryptophan, likely indicating a read error. The limits of the CDR3 on the DNA are not certain, so only TCRdb's listed CDR3 is given. CDR3 residues: CTTPDRGI. This rearrangement joins TRBV1 to TRBJ1-3; TRBD1 is taken as the D call from the table, unchecked against the DNA. TRBV1 is a documented pseudogene. The CDR3 is 8 amino acids long, termini counted.

The chain employs TRBV7-6 and TRBJ2-7; 8 bases are shared with TRBD1. Germline V CDR1 and CDR2: SGHVS, FNYEAQ. V gave up 5 bases and J gave up 2 bases; unmatched junction bases: 5. CDR3 length equals 14 residues. The CDR3 DNA is TGTGCCAGCAGCCTATCGACAGGGGCCTACGAGCAGTACTTC. Its translation is CASSLSTGAYEQYF.